This T cell receptor beta chain was sequenced during a study of T cell responses to AZD1222 COVID-19 vaccine. Trimming shortened V by 0 bases and J by 6 bases, and 11 bases separated the two germline ends. Germline V CDR1 and CDR2: SGHDN, FVKESK. The CDR3 sequence is 14 residues long. The protocol was immunoSEQ multiplex PCR, while the TCRdb copy is restricted to in-frame clones and leaves out a portion. The sample shows around 130,000 clones, 70% to 90% of them seen only once. The sample consisted of peripheral blood, taken 28 days after the second AZD1222 dose. This clonotype was sampled from an adult who received the AZD1222 COVID-19 vaccine. The chain recombines TRBV14 with TRBJ1-1; the D is unclear. CDR3 protein: CASSQDYAQPEAFF. The CDR3 DNA reads TGTGCCAGCAGCCAAGATTATGCGCAGCCTGAAGCTTTCTTT.